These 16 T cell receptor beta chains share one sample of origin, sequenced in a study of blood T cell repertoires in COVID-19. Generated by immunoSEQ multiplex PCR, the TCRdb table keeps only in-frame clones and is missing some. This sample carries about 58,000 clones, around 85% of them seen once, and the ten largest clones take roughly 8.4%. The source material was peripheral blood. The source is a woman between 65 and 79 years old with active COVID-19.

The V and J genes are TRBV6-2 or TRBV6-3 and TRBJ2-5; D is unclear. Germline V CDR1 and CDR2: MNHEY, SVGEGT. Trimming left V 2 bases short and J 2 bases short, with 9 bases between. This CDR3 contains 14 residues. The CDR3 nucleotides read TGTGCCAGCAGTTACAATCAGTTACAAGAGACCCAGTACTTC. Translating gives CASSYNQLQETQYF.

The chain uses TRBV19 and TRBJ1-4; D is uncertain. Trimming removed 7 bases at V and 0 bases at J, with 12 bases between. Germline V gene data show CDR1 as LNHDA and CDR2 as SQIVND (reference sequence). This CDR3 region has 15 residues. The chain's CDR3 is CASKVTDATNEKLFF. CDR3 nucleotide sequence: TGTGCCAGTAAGGTAACAGATGCAACTAATGAAAAACTGTTTTTT. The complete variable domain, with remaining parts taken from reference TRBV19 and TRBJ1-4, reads DGGITQSPKYLFRKEGQNVTLSCEQNLNHDAMYWYRQDPGQGLRLIYYSQIVNDFQKGDIAEGYSVSREKKESFPLTVTSAQKNPTAFYLCASKVTDATNEKLFFGSGTQLSVL.

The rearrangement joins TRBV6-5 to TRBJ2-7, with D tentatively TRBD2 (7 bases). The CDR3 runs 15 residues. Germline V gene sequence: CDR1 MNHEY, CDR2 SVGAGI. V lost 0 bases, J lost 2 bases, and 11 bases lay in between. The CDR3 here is CASSYSPGGPYEQYF. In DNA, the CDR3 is TGTGCCAGCAGTTACTCCCCCGGGGGGCCCTACGAGCAGTACTTC.

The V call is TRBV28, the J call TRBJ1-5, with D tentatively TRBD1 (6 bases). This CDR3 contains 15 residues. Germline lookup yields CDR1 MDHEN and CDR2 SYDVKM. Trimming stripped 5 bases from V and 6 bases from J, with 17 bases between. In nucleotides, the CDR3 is TGTGCCAGCAGTCCGGGAGGGGGTGGGACTCAGCCCCAGCATTTT. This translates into CASSPGGGGTQPQHF.

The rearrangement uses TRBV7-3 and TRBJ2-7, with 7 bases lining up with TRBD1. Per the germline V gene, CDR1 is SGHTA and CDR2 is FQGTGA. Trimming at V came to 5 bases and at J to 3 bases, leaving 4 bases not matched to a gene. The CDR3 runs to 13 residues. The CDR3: CASSKGQNYEQYF. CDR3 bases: TGTGCCAGCAGCAAGGGACAGAACTACGAGCAGTACTTC.

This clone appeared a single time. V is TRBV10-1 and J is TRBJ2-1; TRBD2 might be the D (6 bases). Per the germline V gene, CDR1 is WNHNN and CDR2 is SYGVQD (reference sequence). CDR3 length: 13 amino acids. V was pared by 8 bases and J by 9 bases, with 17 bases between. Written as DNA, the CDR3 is TGCGCCAGCGGGATCGGAGGGGCGGGTGAGCAGTTCTTC. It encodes CASGIGGAGEQFF.

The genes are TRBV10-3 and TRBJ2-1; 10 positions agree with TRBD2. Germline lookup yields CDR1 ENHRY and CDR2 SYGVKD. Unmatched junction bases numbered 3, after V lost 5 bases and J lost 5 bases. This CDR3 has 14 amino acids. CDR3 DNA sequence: TGTGCCATCAGTACCCTAGCGGGGGACAATGAGCAGTTCTTC. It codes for CAISTLAGDNEQFF.

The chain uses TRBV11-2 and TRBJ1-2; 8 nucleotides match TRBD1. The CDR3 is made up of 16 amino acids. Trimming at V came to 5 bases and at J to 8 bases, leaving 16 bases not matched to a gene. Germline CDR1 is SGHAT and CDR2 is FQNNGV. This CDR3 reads CASSPTQGASLEGYTF. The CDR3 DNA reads TGTGCCAGCAGCCCAACCCAGGGGGCTTCTTTAGAGGGCTACACCTTC.

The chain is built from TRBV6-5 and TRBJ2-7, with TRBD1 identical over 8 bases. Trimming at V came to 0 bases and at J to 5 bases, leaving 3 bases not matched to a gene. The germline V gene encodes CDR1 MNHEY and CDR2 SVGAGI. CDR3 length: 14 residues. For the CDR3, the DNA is TGTGCCAGCAGTTACTCACAGGGGGTCAACGAGCAGTACTTC. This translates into CASSYSQGVNEQYF.

The CDR3 DNA reads as TGCAGCGTTGAAGACCCCGGGACCTACGAGCAGTACTTC. Translated, it gives CSVEDPGTYEQYF. This rearrangement joins TRBV29-1 to TRBJ2-7, with D perhaps matching TRBD2 (5 bases). CDR1 is SQVTM and CDR2 is ANQGSEA in the germline V gene. Trimming left V 0 bases short and J 2 bases short, with 8 bases between. This CDR3 contains 13 residues.

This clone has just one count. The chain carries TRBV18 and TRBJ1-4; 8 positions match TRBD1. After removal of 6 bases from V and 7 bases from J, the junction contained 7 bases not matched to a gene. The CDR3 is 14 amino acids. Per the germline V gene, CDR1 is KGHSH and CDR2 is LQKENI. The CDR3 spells CASSPDRAGEKLFF. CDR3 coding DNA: TGTGCCAGCTCCCCGGACAGGGCAGGTGAAAAACTGTTTTTT.

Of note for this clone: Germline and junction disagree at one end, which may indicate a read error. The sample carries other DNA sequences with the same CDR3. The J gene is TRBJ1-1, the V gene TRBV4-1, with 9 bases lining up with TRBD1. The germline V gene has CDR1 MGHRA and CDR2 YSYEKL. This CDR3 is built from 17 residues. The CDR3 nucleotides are TGCGCTAGCAGCCAAAGTAGGGGACAGGGAATGCGTACTGAAGCTTTCTTT. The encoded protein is CASSQSRGQGMRTEAFF.

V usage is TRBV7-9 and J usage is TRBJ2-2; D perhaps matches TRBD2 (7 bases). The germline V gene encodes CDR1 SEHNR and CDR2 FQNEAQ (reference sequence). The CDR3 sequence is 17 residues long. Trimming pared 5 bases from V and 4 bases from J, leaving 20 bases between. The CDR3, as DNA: TGTGCCAGCAGCCCTTTGTGGGGGCGGGAGAGCACCGGGGAGCTGTTTTTT. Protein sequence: CASSPLWGRESTGELFF.

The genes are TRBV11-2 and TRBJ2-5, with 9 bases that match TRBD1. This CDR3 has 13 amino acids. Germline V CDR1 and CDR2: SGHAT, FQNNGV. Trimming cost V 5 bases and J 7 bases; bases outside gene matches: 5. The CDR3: CASSRDRVATQYF. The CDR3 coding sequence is TGTGCCAGCAGCCGGGACAGGGTTGCGACCCAGTACTTC.

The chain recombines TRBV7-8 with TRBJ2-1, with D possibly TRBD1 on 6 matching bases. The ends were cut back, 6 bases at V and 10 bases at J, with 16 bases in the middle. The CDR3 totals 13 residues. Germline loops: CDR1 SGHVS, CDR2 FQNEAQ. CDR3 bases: TGTGCCAGCAGTAGACTGGGGGCACGGGAGCAGTTCTTC. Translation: CASSRLGAREQFF.

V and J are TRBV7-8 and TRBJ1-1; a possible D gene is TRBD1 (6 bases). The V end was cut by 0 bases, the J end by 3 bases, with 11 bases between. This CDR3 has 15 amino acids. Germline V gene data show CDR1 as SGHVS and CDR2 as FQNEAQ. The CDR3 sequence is CASSLASRGDTEAFF. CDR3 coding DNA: TGTGCCAGCAGCTTAGCGTCCAGGGGTGACACTGAAGCTTTCTTT. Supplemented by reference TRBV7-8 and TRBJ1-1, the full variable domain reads GAGVSQSPRYKVAKRGQDVALRCDPISGHVSLFWYQQALGQGPEFLTYFQNEAQLDKSGLPSDRFFAERPEGSVSTLKIQRTQQEDSAVYLCASSLASRGDTEAFFGQGTRLTVV.